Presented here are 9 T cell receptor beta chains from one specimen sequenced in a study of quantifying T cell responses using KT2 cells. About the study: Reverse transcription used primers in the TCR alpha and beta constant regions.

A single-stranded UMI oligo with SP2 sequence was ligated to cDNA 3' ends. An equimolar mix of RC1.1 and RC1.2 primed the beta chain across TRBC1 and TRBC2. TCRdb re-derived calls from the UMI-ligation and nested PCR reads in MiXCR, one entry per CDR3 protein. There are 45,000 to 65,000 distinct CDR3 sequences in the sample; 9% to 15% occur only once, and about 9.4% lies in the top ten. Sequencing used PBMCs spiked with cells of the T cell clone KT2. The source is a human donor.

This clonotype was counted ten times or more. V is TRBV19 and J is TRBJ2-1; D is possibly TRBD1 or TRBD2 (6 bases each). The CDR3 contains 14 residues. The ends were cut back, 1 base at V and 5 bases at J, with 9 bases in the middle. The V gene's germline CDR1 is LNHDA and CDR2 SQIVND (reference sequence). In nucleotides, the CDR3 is TGTGCCAGTAGTATAGCGGGGGCCAACAATGAGCAGTTCTTC. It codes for CASSIAGANNEQFF. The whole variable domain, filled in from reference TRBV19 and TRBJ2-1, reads DGGITQSPKYLFRKEGQNVTLSCEQNLNHDAMYWYRQDPGQGLRLIYYSQIVNDFQKGDIAEGYSVSREKKESFPLTVTSAQKNPTAFYLCASSIAGANNEQFFGPGTRLTVL.

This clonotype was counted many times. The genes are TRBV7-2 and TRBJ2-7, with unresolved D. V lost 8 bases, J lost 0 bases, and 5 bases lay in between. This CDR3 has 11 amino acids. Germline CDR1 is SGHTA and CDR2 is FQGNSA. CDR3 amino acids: CASLTSYEQYF. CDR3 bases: TGTGCCAGCCTAACCTCCTACGAGCAGTACTTC. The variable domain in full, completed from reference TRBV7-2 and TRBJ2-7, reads GAGVSQSPSNKVTEKGKDVELRCDPISGHTALYWYRQSLGQGLEFLIYFQGNSAPDKSGLPSDRFSAERTGGSVSTLTIQRTQQEDSAVYLCASLTSYEQYFGPGTRLTVT.

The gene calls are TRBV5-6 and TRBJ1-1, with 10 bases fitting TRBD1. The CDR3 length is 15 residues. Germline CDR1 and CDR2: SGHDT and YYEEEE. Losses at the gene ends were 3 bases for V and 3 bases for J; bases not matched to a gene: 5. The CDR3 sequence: CASSWGQGTYTEAFF. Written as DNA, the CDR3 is TGTGCCAGCAGCTGGGGACAGGGGACGTACACTGAAGCTTTCTTT. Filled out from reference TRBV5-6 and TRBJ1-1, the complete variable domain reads DAGVTQSPTHLIKTRGQQVTLRCSPKSGHDTVSWYQQALGQGPQFIFQYYEEEERQRGNFPDRFSGHQFPNYSSELNVNALLLGDSALYLCASSWGQGTYTEAFFGQGTRLTVV.

Written as DNA, the CDR3 is TGTGCCAGCAGCTTAGTCACTGGCTCTCGTTCTGGAAACACCATATATTTT. This encodes CASSLVTGSRSGNTIYF. This chain connects TRBV7-6 to TRBJ1-3; unclear D gene. V was pared by 1 base and J by 1 base, with 14 bases between. Looked up from germline, CDR1 is SGHVS and CDR2 is FNYEAQ. This CDR3 spans 17 amino acids.

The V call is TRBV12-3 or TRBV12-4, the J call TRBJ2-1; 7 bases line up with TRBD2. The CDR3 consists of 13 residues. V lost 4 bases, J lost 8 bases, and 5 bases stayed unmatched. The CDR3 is CASSSTSVDEQFF. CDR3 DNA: TGTGCCAGCAGTTCAACTAGCGTAGATGAGCAGTTCTTC.

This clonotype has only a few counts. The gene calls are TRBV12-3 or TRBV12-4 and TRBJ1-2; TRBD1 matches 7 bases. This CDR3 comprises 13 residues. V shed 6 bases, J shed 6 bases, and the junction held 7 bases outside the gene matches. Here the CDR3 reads CASSRWQGDGYTF. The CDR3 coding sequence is TGTGCCAGCAGCCGTTGGCAGGGGGATGGCTACACCTTC.

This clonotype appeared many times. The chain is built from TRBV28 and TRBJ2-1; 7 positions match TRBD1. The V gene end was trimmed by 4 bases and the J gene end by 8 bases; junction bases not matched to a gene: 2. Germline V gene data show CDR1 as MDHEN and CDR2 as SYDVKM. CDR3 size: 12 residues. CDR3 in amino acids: CASSYRGYEQFF. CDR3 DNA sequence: TGTGCCAGCAGTTACAGGGGCTATGAGCAGTTCTTC.

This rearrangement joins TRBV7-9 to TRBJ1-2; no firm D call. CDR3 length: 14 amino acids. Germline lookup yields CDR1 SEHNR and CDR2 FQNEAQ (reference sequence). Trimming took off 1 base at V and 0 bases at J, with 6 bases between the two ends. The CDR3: CASSLEGPNYGYTF. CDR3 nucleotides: TGTGCCAGCAGCTTAGAGGGCCCTAACTATGGCTACACCTTC.

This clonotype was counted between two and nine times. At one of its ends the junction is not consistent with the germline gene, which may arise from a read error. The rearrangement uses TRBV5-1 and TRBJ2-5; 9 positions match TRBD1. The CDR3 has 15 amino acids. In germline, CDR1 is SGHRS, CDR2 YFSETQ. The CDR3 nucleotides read TGCGCCAGCAGCTTATGGGACAGGGACCAAGATACCCAGTACTTC. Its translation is CASSLWDRDQDTQYF.